These 17 T cell receptor beta chains were sequenced from one sample in a study of blood T cell repertoires in COVID-19. The data were produced by immunoSEQ multiplex PCR, yet TCRdb's version contains in-frame clones alone and is incomplete. This sample carries over 200,000 clones, roughly 90% of them seen once, and the ten largest clones take roughly 2.5%. Sequencing was performed on peripheral blood. Receptor source: a woman aged 60 to 75 with acute or convalescent COVID-19.

The gene calls are TRBV6-5 and TRBJ1-2; TRBD1 is a possible D gene (6 bases). CDR1 and CDR2 from the germline V gene are MNHEY and SVGAGI. The CDR3 has 12 amino acids. V lost 6 bases and J lost 5, with 10 bases in between. CDR3 in DNA: TGTGCCAGCAGCTATACAGGGTATGGCTACACCTTC. Its protein product is CASSYTGYGYTF.

This sequence joins TRBV5-1 and TRBJ1-2, with 8 bases fitting TRBD1. This CDR3 is 14 amino acids long. Trimming at V came to 7 bases and at J to 8 bases, leaving 13 bases not matched to a gene. Germline CDR1 is SGHRS and CDR2 is YFSETQ. The CDR3 loop is CASSIDRGERGYTF. CDR3 sequence (DNA): TGCGCCAGCTCAATAGACAGGGGAGAACGAGGCTACACCTTC.

V gene TRBV28 combines with J gene TRBJ2-5; TRBD1 agrees at 9 bases. The CDR3 is 16 amino acids. Germline CDR1 and CDR2: MDHEN and SYDVKM. Losses at the gene ends were 0 bases for V and 3 bases for J; bases not matched to a gene: 5. This chain's CDR3 is CASSLWGTGPEETQYF. Here the CDR3 DNA reads TGTGCCAGCAGTTTATGGGGGACAGGGCCCGAAGAGACCCAGTACTTC.

The chain employs TRBV6-5 and TRBJ1-1; 9 bases line up with TRBD1. This CDR3 spans 11 amino acids. J was trimmed by 11 bases and V by 5 bases; bases with no gene match: 3. The germline V gene encodes CDR1 MNHEY and CDR2 SVGAGI. The CDR3 DNA sequence: TGTGCCAGCAGTCGGGACAGGGTTGCTTTCTTT. Protein sequence: CASSRDRVAFF.

This chain links TRBV5-4 with TRBJ1-2, with 7 bases aligning to TRBD1. This CDR3 is 16 amino acids long. V was pared by 5 bases and J by 4 bases, with 14 bases of the junction left unmatched. Per germline, CDR1 SGHNT and CDR2 YYREEE (reference sequence). CDR3 loop: CASSRRTGPNPYGYTF. CDR3 nucleotide sequence: TGTGCCAGCAGTCGGCGGACAGGCCCCAACCCCTATGGCTACACCTTC.

In this sample, this clone turned up a few times. The CDR3 DNA is TGTGCCACCAGCAGAAAGGGGAATAATTCACCCCTCCACTTT. Protein sequence: CATSRKGNNSPLHF. The genes are TRBV15 and TRBJ1-6, with D tentatively TRBD1 (5 bases). The V gene lost 2 bases and the J gene lost 5 bases, with 7 bases spanning the gap. The CDR3 totals 14 residues. Per the germline V gene, CDR1 is LNHNV and CDR2 is YYDKDF (reference sequence).

The genes are TRBV2 and TRBJ2-7, with D perhaps matching TRBD1 (5 bases). CDR3 length: 12 residues. The V gene's germline CDR1 is SNHLY and CDR2 FYNNEI. Trimming took off 8 bases at V and 4 bases at J, with 12 bases between the two ends. CDR3 sequence reads: CASLGQEYEQYF. The CDR3, as DNA: TGTGCCAGCCTCGGACAAGAATACGAGCAGTACTTC.

J is TRBJ2-2 and V is TRBV28; 7 bases are shared with TRBD1. This CDR3 contains 15 residues. Trimming at V came to 5 bases and at J to 0 bases, leaving 3 bases not matched to a gene. CDR1 MDHEN and CDR2 SYDVKM come from the germline V gene. The CDR3 DNA follows: TGTGCCAGCAGTCCCGGGACAGCGAACACCGGGGAGCTGTTTTTT. It is translated as CASSPGTANTGELFF.

V usage is TRBV2 and J usage is TRBJ1-5; D possibly corresponds to TRBD1 (5 bases). Per germline, CDR1 SNHLY and CDR2 FYNNEI. The CDR3 totals 15 residues. V was shortened by 7 bases and J by 0 bases, with 13 bases between the two germline ends. The CDR3 region has the DNA TGTGCCAGCACGGGGGAGAAACTTAGCAATCAGCCCCAGCATTTT. Its translation is CASTGEKLSNQPQHF.

The sample holds one count of this clone. V gene TRBV18 combines with J gene TRBJ1-5; TRBD1 might be the D (6 bases). V was clipped by 0 bases and J by 6 bases, with 9 bases between them. This CDR3 has 14 residues. Germline V gene lookup returns CDR1 KGHSH and CDR2 LQKENI. The CDR3 protein is CASSPPGGLQPQHF. CDR3 sequence (DNA): TGTGCCAGCTCACCACCGGGGGGGCTTCAGCCCCAGCATTTT.

This clone occurred a few times. The J gene is TRBJ2-3, the V gene TRBV10-2, with D perhaps TRBD1 (6 bases). The CDR3 extends over 16 amino acids. The V end lost 7 bases, the J end lost 4 bases, and 21 bases lay between the germline ends. In germline, CDR1 is WSHSY, CDR2 SAAADI. The CDR3 sequence: CASTTRTAYRSDTQYF. The DNA for the CDR3 is TGCGCCAGCACCACCAGGACAGCTTATAGATCAGATACGCAGTATTTT.

This chain joins TRBV19 and TRBJ1-5; TRBD1 might be the D (5 bases). With 6 bases removed from V and 0 bases from J, the gap between germline ends came to 18 bases. The germline V gene encodes CDR1 LNHDA and CDR2 SQIVND (reference sequence). The CDR3 has 17 amino acids. CDR3 nucleotides: TGTGCCAGTAGAGCACTGGGGGGATTTGATAGCAATCAGCCCCAGCATTTT. It yields the protein CASRALGGFDSNQPQHF. Based on the CDR3 plus reference TRBV19 and TRBJ1-5, the full variable domain is DGGITQSPKYLFRKEGQNVTLSCEQNLNHDAMYWYRQDPGQGLRLIYYSQIVNDFQKGDIAEGYSVSREKKESFPLTVTSAQKNPTAFYLCASRALGGFDSNQPQHFGDGTRLSIL.

In its sample, this clone was seen a few times. The chain uses TRBV5-1 and TRBJ2-1; 9 positions agree with TRBD1. V lost 4 bases, J lost 9 bases, and 8 bases stayed unmatched. Looked up from germline, CDR1 is SGHRS and CDR2 is YFSETQ. The CDR3 has 14 amino acids. The CDR3 region is CASSRRGQGSEQFF. In DNA, the CDR3 is TGCGCCAGCAGCCGGCGGGGACAGGGAAGTGAGCAGTTCTTC.

The chain uses TRBV5-5 and TRBJ2-1; a weak D match, TRBD2 (6 bases). CDR3 length equals 13 residues. Trimming removed 4 bases at V and 10 bases at J, with 15 bases between. The germline V gene has CDR1 SGHKS and CDR2 YYEKEE (reference sequence). The CDR3 nucleotides are TGTGCCAGCAGCCAGGACTGGCGGGGAGAGCAGTTCTTC. Its translation is CASSQDWRGEQFF.

The chain recombines TRBV28 with TRBJ1-2; 10 bases agree with TRBD1. This CDR3 has 17 amino acids. The J segment lost 8 bases and the V segment lost 6 bases, leaving 18 bases of the junction unmatched. Germline V gives CDR1 MDHEN, CDR2 SYDVKM. The CDR3 sequence: CASRGLVSIGQGDGYTF. The CDR3, as DNA: TGTGCCAGCAGGGGTCTTGTCTCAATTGGACAGGGGGACGGCTACACCTTC.

The rearrangement uses TRBV19 and TRBJ1-5; a weak D match, TRBD1 (5 bases). The germline V and J ends were trimmed by 6 bases and 4 bases, with 16 bases remaining between them. Per germline, CDR1 LNHDA and CDR2 SQIVND (reference sequence). The CDR3 is 15 amino acids. The CDR3, as DNA: TGTGCCAGTAGCCTCACCGGGGGAGCTAATCAGCCCCAGCATTTT. Residues: CASSLTGGANQPQHF. The full variable domain, in which reference TRBV19 and TRBJ1-5 provide the parts outside the CDR3, is DGGITQSPKYLFRKEGQNVTLSCEQNLNHDAMYWYRQDPGQGLRLIYYSQIVNDFQKGDIAEGYSVSREKKESFPLTVTSAQKNPTAFYLCASSLTGGANQPQHFGDGTRLSIL.

The rearrangement links TRBV28 to TRBJ1-1; D unresolved. CDR1 is MDHEN, CDR2 SYDVKM, per germline. This CDR3 is 13 amino acids long. Deletions cut 5 bases from V and 1 base from J, with 8 bases between. For the CDR3, the DNA is TGTGCCAGCAGTGCGATGAGGAACACTGAAGCTTTCTTT. Its protein is CASSAMRNTEAFF.